The 10 T cell receptor beta chains below come from one sample, sequenced in a study of shared clonotypes between healthy human individuals. Terminally differentiated effector memory CD45RA+ cells were left out of the naive CD8 fraction, which was CD45RO-negative and positively selected for CCR7. Profiled with immunoSEQ multiplex PCR; TCRdb holds only in-frame clones, not every one. The table has approximately 740,000 clones, almost 95% seen once. Material for sequencing was naive CD8+ T cells sorted from blood. These receptor sequences come from a man between 25 and 39 years old in good health.

The CDR3 DNA follows: TGTGCCCCCCTCGGGGACAGGCTTAGGGGCTACACCTTC. Protein: CAPLGDRLRGYTF. The chain has TRBV2 and TRBJ1-2, with 8 bases aligning to TRBD1. Germline V CDR1 and CDR2: SNHLY, FYNNEI. V gave up 11 bases and J gave up 8 bases; unmatched junction bases: 13. The CDR3 contains 13 residues.

The rearrangement uses TRBV15 and TRBJ2-4, with D possibly TRBD1 on 5 matching bases. Germline V lookup: CDR1 LNHNV, CDR2 YYDKDF (reference sequence). V lost 0 bases, J lost 1 base, and 7 bases lay in between. The CDR3 extends over 15 amino acids. CDR3 in DNA: TGTGCCACCAGCAGAGATAACAGGGCCAAAAACATTCAGTACTTC. The encoded protein is CATSRDNRAKNIQYF.

This sequence joins TRBV25-1 and TRBJ2-5, with D unresolved. The germline V and J ends were trimmed by 1 base and 7 bases, with 4 bases remaining between them. Germline V gene sequence: CDR1 MGHDK, CDR2 SYGVNS. CDR3 length: 11 amino acids. CDR3: CASSESSTQYF. CDR3 DNA: TGTGCCAGCAGTGAATCCTCGACCCAGTACTTC.

The chain links TRBV29-1 to TRBJ2-7; a possible D gene is TRBD1 (6 bases). Per germline, CDR1 SQVTM and CDR2 ANQGSEA. The V and J ends lost 4 bases and 5 bases respectively, with 15 bases between them. This CDR3 comprises 13 residues. This CDR3 is CSVVVQGRHEQYF. For the CDR3, the DNA is TGCAGCGTTGTGGTACAGGGTCGCCACGAGCAGTACTTC.

V gene TRBV15 combines with J gene TRBJ2-1, with 10 bases lining up with TRBD2. The length of the CDR3 is 14 residues. The germline V gene has CDR1 LNHNV and CDR2 YYDKDF (reference sequence). Trimming took 6 bases from V and 5 from J; bases not matched to a gene: 4. CDR3 region: CATRGLAGDNEQFF. The DNA for the CDR3 is TGTGCCACCAGGGGGCTAGCGGGAGACAATGAGCAGTTCTTC.

J is TRBJ2-3 and V is TRBV9, with 9 positions matching TRBD1. Losses at the gene ends were 3 bases for V and 2 bases for J; bases not matched to a gene: 4. Per the germline V gene, CDR1 is SGDLS and CDR2 is YYNGEE. The CDR3 covers 15 residues. The CDR3 DNA follows: TGTGCCAGCAGCGGAGGACAGGGGACCACAGATACGCAGTATTTT. It translates to CASSGGQGTTDTQYF.

The rearrangement uses TRBV25-1 and TRBJ1-4; TRBD1 matches at 7 bases. Unmatched junction bases numbered 8, after V lost 7 bases and J lost 6 bases. The CDR3 length is 14 residues. Germline CDR1 and CDR2: MGHDK and SYGVNS. CDR3 residues: CASTETGVHEKLFF. CDR3 nucleotides: TGTGCCAGCACGGAAACAGGGGTCCATGAAAAACTGTTTTTT.

As concerns this clone: Other nucleotide sequences in the sample specify the same CDR3. This rearrangement joins TRBV6-5 to TRBJ1-1, with D possibly matching TRBD1 (6 bases). V lost 0 bases to trimming and J lost 1 base, with 6 bases between them. This CDR3 has 14 amino acids. Germline-derived CDR1 and CDR2 are MNHEY and SVGAGI. CDR3 nucleotides: TGTGCCAGCAGTTACTCAGGGGGGAACACTGAAGCTTTCTTT. The encoded protein is CASSYSGGNTEAFF.

The chain links TRBV7-6 to TRBJ2-7; weak D call: TRBD2 (5 bases). CDR1 is SGHVS and CDR2 is FNYEAQ in the germline V gene. This CDR3 has 16 residues. V was clipped by 6 bases and J by 0 bases, with 18 bases between them. The CDR3 DNA sequence: TGTGCCAGCAGTCCGTCGACTACTAGTACCTCCTACGAGCAGTACTTC. Translated: CASSPSTTSTSYEQYF.

The chain uses TRBV5-5 and TRBJ2-2; D call uncertain. Germline V gives CDR1 SGHKS, CDR2 YYEKEE (reference sequence). V was pared by 4 bases and J by 8 bases, with 18 bases between. This CDR3 contains 15 residues. CDR3 DNA sequence: TGTGCCAGCAGCCCCGTGGGTACGAGGAAAGGGGAGCTGTTTTTT. It codes for CASSPVGTRKGELFF.